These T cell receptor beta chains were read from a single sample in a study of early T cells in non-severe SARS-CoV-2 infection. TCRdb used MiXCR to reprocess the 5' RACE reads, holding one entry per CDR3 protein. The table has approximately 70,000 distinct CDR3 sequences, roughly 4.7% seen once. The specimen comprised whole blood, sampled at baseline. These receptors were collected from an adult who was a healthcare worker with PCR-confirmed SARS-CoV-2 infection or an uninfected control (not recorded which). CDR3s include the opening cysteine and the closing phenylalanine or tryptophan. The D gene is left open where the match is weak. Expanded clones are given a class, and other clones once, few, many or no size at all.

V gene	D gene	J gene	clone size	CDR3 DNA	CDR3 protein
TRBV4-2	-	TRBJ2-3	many	TGTGCCAGCAGCCCCGGGGTAATCACAGATACGCAGTATTTT	CASSPGVITDTQYF
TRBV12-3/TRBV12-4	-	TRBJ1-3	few	TGTGCCAGCCGGTGGCAGGTTAGCTCTGGAAACACCATATATTTT	CASRWQVSSGNTIYF
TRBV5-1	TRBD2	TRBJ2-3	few	TGCGCCAGCAGCTTGACACTAGCGGGGGGAGATACGCAGTATTTT	CASSLTLAGGDTQYF
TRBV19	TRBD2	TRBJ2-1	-	TGTGCCAGTAGTATGGGCGGGAGGACCTACAATGAGCAGTTCTTC	CASSMGGRTYNEQFF
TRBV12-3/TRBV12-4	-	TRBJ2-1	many	TGTGCCAGCAGTTTGCTGGGGGAATATCCAATCGTGCAGTTCTTC	CASSLLGEYPIVQFF
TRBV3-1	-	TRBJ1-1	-	TGTGCCAGCAGCCAACCGGGGGCAAACACTGAAGCTTTCTTT	CASSQPGANTEAFF
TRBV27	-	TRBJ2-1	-	TGTGCCAGCAGTTTATCTGGCAGGGGCAATGAGCAGTTCTTC	CASSLSGRGNEQFF
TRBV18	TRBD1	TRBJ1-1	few	TGTGCCAGCTCAGCCAGGGGGCCCGAAGCTTTCTTT	CASSARGPEAFF
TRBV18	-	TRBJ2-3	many	TGTGCCAGCTCACCGGCGGGCTGGAAGTCGAGAGATACGCAGTATTTT	CASSPAGWKSRDTQYF
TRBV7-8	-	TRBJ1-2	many	TGTGCCAGCAGCTTAGGCCCCATGGGCTATGGCTACACCTTC	CASSLGPMGYGYTF
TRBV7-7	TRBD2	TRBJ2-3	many	TGTGCCAGCAGCTTAGAAGCGGGAGGGCATACAGATACGCAGTATTTT	CASSLEAGGHTDTQYF
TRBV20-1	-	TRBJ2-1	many	TGCAGTGCTAGAGATGGGCTAGCGTTGGGGTATGAGCAGTTCTTC	CSARDGLALGYEQFF
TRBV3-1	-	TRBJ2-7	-	TGTGCCAGCAGCCAAGACGTAGCAGGGGACGAGCAGTACTTC	CASSQDVAGDEQYF
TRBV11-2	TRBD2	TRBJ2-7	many	TGTGCCAGCAGCTACACACTAGCGGGCCTCGAGCAGTACTTC	CASSYTLAGLEQYF
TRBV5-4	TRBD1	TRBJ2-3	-	TGTGCCAGCAGCTCACAAATTTTCGCCCGGGACAGGGTATTCGCAGATACGCAGTATTTT	CASSSQIFARDRVFADTQYF
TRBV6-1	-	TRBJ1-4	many	TGTGCCAGCAGTGAGGGTACTGGGTATGAAAAACTGTTTTTT	CASSEGTGYEKLFF
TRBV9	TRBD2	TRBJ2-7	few	TGTGCCAGCAGCTCCCCCACTAGCGGGAGCACCTACGAGCAGTACTTC	CASSSPTSGSTYEQYF
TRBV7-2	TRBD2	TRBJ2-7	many	TGTGCCAGCAGCTTAGGGGCTAGCGGGGGTTCCTACGAGCAGTACTTC	CASSLGASGGSYEQYF
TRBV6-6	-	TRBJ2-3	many	TGTGCCAGCAGTTACTCGACCAGTGCAGATACGCAGTATTTT	CASSYSTSADTQYF
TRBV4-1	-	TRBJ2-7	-	TGCGCCAGCAGCCAGGGGGGAAGTAACGAGCAGTACTTC	CASSQGGSNEQYF
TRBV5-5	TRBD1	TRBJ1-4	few	TGTGCCAGCAGCTTCCCCGGGACAGGAGGGGAAAAACTGTTTTTT	CASSFPGTGGEKLFF
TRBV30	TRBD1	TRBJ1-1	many	TGTGCCTGGAGTGTAAGGCGACAGGGAACTGAAGCTTTCTTT	CAWSVRRQGTEAFF
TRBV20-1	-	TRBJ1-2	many	TGCAGTGCTAGAGCCCCCCTAGGTCGTGGCTACACCTTC	CSARAPLGRGYTF
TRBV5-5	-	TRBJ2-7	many	TGTGCCAGCAGCGCACCCCTAGGCGTGCCCTACGAGCAGTACTTC	CASSAPLGVPYEQYF
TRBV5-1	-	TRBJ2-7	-	TGCGCCAGCAGCTTGCCCGGGGAACGGAGCTCCTACGAGCAGTACTTC	CASSLPGERSSYEQYF
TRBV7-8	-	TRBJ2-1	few	TGTGCCAGCAGCCCCGGGGGCGGGGGCAATGAGCAGTTCTTC	CASSPGGGGNEQFF
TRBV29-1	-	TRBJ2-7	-	TGCAGCGCCGAGGATAGTGGACGGAGCTCCTACGAGCAGTACTTC	CSAEDSGRSSYEQYF
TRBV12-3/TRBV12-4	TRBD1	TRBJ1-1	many	TGTGCCAGCAGTTTGGATTCGGCCGGGACAGGGCAAGCTTTCTTT	CASSLDSAGTGQAFF
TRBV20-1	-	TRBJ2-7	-	TGCAGTGCTACTGGCTTGGGGAGAGACTACGAGCAGTACTTC	CSATGLGRDYEQYF